The clone carrying this T cell receptor beta chain was observed many times. Its antigen is as yet unknown. Germline V gene data show CDR1 as DFQATT and CDR2 as SNEGSKA (reference sequence). The V segment lost 5 bases and the J segment 0 bases; nucleotides outside the gene matches: 5. The CDR3 runs 16 residues. These data originate in a study of CD8+CD57+ T cells in acquired aplastic anemia. Turning to the study itself: Among healthy donors, CD4+ cells averaged roughly 11 million reads.

Study-level results: Patients versus controls showed no significant CD8+ Simpson's diversity difference. Patients and controls shared twenty-nine CD8+ CDR3 sequences, which appeared highly expressed in patients and within their immunodominant clones.

CDR3 and TCR beta VDJ profiling relied on genomic DNA as the template. TCRdb reprocessed the reads via MiXCR and lists one record per CDR3 protein. The table shows approximately 200,000 distinct CDR3 sequences, with 61% occurring only once. Sequencing was performed on sorted CD4+, CD8+, or CD8+CD57+ T cells (not recorded which) from PBMCs. This chain uses TRBV20-1 with TRBJ2-3; 13 bases agree with TRBD2. The TCR was taken from a human donor in good health. CDR3 amino acids: CSADGTSGTSTDTQYF. The CDR3 DNA is TGCAGTGCTGATGGGACTAGCGGGACTAGCACAGATACGCAGTATTTT.